Listed below are T cell receptor beta chains from one sample, sequenced in a study of T cells in Graves' hyperthyroidism and ophthalmopathy. MiXCR, run by TCRdb on the multiplex PCR reads, gives a single entry per CDR3 protein. The repertoire holds about 400,000 distinct CDR3 sequences, less than 20% seen once, with about a quarter in the top ten. The specimen was blood. The receptor set was obtained from a woman aged 18-35 years with Graves' hyperthyroidism that later progressed to Graves' ophthalmopathy. The CDR3 runs from the conserved cysteine through the conserved F or W. A D gene is named only where the DNA matches it firmly. The size field is filled for only some rows; it gives once, few, many or a size class.

D: TRBD2
J: TRBJ2-7
V: TRBV5-1
size: many
CDR3: CASSLLAGGTGEQYF
DNA: TGCGCCAGCAGCTTGTTAGCGGGAGGGACCGGCGAGCAGTACTTC

D: .
J: TRBJ2-7
V: TRBV7-8
size: many
CDR3: CASSLPPSYEQYF
DNA: TGTGCCAGCAGCTTGCCCCCCTCCTACGAGCAGTACTTC

D: TRBD1
J: TRBJ1-2
V: TRBV19
size: .
CDR3: CASTTSGGSIYGYTF
DNA: TGTGCCAGTACCACATCAGGGGGATCCATCTATGGCTACACCTTC

D: .
J: TRBJ1-4
V: TRBV7-9
size: .
CDR3: CASSSTEAGREKLFF
DNA: TGTGCCAGCAGCTCCACGGAGGCGGGAAGGGAAAAACTGTTTTTT

D: .
J: TRBJ1-5
V: TRBV14
size: .
CDR3: CASSQDGAQEVSNQPQHF
DNA: TGTGCCAGCAGCCAAGATGGAGCACAGGAGGTTTCCAATCAGCCCCAGCATTTT

D: TRBD1
J: TRBJ2-3
V: TRBV5-1
size: many
CDR3: CASTTGGFTDTQYF
DNA: TGCGCCAGCACGACAGGGGGATTCACAGATACGCAGTATTTT

D: .
J: TRBJ2-1
V: TRBV20-1
size: few
CDR3: CSARAGNEQFF
DNA: TGCAGTGCTAGGGCGGGTAATGAGCAGTTCTTC

D: .
J: TRBJ2-1
V: TRBV4-1
size: few
CDR3: CASSQEWASRAYNEQFF
DNA: TGCGCCAGCAGCCAAGAGTGGGCTAGCCGAGCCTACAATGAGCAGTTCTTC

D: .
J: TRBJ2-2
V: TRBV7-8
size: few
CDR3: CASEGLPYTGELFF
DNA: TGTGCCAGCGAAGGTTTACCCTACACCGGGGAGCTGTTTTTT

D: TRBD2
J: TRBJ2-7
V: TRBV11-2
size: many
CDR3: CASSNPGTSGATYEQYF
DNA: TGTGCCAGCAGCAACCCCGGGACTAGCGGGGCGACCTACGAGCAGTACTTC

D: TRBD1
J: TRBJ2-7
V: TRBV30
size: few
CDR3: CAWSKPDRVGLYEQYF
DNA: TGTGCCTGGAGTAAGCCCGACAGGGTGGGGCTCTACGAGCAGTACTTC